This T cell receptor (beta chain) was captured in a study of cytomegalovirus exposure and HLA in healthy donors. General study results and limits: In a later analysis, V- and J-gene trimming of beta chains associated with a DCLRE1C missense variant, replicated independently. The study recorded 160 or so TCR beta chains that were cytomegalovirus-associated.

The CDR3 is 14 residues long. CDR1 LNHDA and CDR2 SQIVND come from the germline V gene (reference sequence). Trimming at V came to 9 bases and at J to 3 bases, leaving 5 bases not matched to a gene. As to this clone: Its specificity is not known.

In the PCR, 60 Vbeta and 13 Jbeta primers were used. The repertoire was sequenced with immunoSEQ multiplex PCR; TCRdb's copy has only in-frame clones and lacks some. In the table there are 150,000 to 200,000 clones, 81% of which are singletons. The sample was PBMCs. The chain is built from TRBV19 and TRBJ2-2; the match to TRBD1 covers 9 bases. This sequence originates from a woman between 18 and 29 years old in good health and CMV-seropositive. The CDR3 bases are TGTGCCAGGTACAGGGGGCGGGACACCGGGGAGCTGTTTTTT. Amino acids: CARYRGRDTGELFF.